This TCR beta chain was sequenced in a study of cytomegalovirus exposure and HLA in healthy donors. Primers for the PCR totalled 60 Vbeta and 13 Jbeta. Only in-frame clones appear in the TCRdb table, and some are missing; sequencing was by immunoSEQ multiplex PCR. The table includes around 140,000 clones, approximately 80% detected once. J lost 6 bases, V lost 5 bases, and 12 bases had no gene match. The germline V gene encodes CDR1 GTSNPN and CDR2 SVGIG (reference sequence). CDR3 size: 16 residues. The source of this sequence is a man between 45 and 60 years old in good health and CMV-seronegative. Sequencing was performed on PBMCs. The rearrangement links TRBV30 to TRBJ1-6, with 8 bases lining up with TRBD1. The CDR3 here is CAWHLVPGGTNSPLHF. The CDR3 bases are TGTGCCTGGCACCTCGTACCAGGGGGCACTAATTCACCCCTCCACTTT.